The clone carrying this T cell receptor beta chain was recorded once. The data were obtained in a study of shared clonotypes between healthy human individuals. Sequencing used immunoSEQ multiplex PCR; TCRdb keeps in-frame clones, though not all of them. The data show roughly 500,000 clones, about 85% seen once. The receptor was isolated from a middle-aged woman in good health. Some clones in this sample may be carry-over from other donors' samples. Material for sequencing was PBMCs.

CDR3: CASSLGGRLNYGYTF. For the CDR3, the DNA is TGTGCCAGCAGCTTAGGGGGCAGGTTAAACTATGGCTACACCTTC. The chain carries TRBV7-2 and TRBJ1-2; the D gene is possibly TRBD1 (5 bases). Trimming took off 1 base at V and 2 bases at J, with 11 bases between the two ends. CDR3 length equals 15 residues. CDR1 is SGHTA and CDR2 is FQGNSA in the germline V gene. Using reference TRBV7-2 and TRBJ1-2 for the parts outside the CDR3, the full variable domain is GAGVSQSPSNKVTEKGKDVELRCDPISGHTALYWYRQSLGQGLEFLIYFQGNSAPDKSGLPSDRFSAERTGGSVSTLTIQRTQQEDSAVYLCASSLGGRLNYGYTFGSGTRLTVV.